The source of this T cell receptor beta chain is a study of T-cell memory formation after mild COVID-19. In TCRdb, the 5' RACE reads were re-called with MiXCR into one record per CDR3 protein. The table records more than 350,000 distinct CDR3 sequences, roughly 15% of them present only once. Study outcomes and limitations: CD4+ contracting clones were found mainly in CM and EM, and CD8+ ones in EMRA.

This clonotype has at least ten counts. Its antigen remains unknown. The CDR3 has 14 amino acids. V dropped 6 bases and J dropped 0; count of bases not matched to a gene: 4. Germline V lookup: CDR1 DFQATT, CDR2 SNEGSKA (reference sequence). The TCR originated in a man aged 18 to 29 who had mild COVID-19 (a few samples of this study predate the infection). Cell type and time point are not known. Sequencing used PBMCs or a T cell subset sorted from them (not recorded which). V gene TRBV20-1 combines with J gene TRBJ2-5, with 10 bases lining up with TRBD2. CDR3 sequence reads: CSATGLADQETQYF. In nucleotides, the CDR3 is TGCAGTGCAACAGGACTAGCGGACCAAGAGACCCAGTACTTC.